Presented here are 29 T cell receptor beta chains from one specimen sequenced in a study of shared T cell receptors in the human thymus. Some clones are missing from TCRdb's copy, which holds only in-frame ones; the method was immunoSEQ multiplex PCR. This table has more than 550,000 clones, roughly 86% appearing once. These sequences were also reported in another study, on human thymus T cells.

Input material: thymocytes. Source of these receptors: a boy in the first two years of life with a congenital heart defect.

The chain links TRBV28 to TRBJ1-2; TRBD1 matches 7 bases. V gave up 4 bases and J gave up 8 bases; unmatched junction bases: 10. The germline gives CDR1 MDHEN, CDR2 SYDVKM. The CDR3 is 14 amino acids. CDR3 loop: CASSSRTGVEGYTF. The DNA for the CDR3 is TGTGCCAGCAGTTCCAGAACAGGGGTTGAAGGCTACACCTTC.

The V call is TRBV28, the J call TRBJ2-4; weak D call: TRBD2 (6 bases). V was clipped by 6 bases and J by 9 bases, with 9 bases between them. The CDR3 is 11 amino acids. The germline gives CDR1 MDHEN, CDR2 SYDVKM. The DNA for the CDR3 is TGTGCCAGCAGCTGGGGGGTCATTCAGTACTTC. Translation: CASSWGVIQYF.

V usage is TRBV25-1 and J usage is TRBJ1-6; D not resolved. Per germline, CDR1 MGHDK and CDR2 SYGVNS. V was trimmed by 3 bases and J by 0 bases, leaving 12 bases between them. This CDR3 has 17 amino acids. The CDR3 DNA reads TGTGCCAGCAGTGAGCAGAACAGCAGCTCCTATAATTCACCCCTCCACTTT. Protein: CASSEQNSSSYNSPLHF.

V and J are TRBV29-1 and TRBJ1-2; 9 positions match TRBD1. J gave up 8 bases and V 5 bases, and 27 bases lay outside the gene matches. Germline V gives CDR1 SQVTM, CDR2 ANQGSEA. The CDR3 spans 19 residues. CDR3 amino acids: CSVPPGAGTGPEGKGGYTF. The CDR3 nucleotides read TGCAGCGTTCCTCCGGGGGCGGGGACAGGGCCAGAAGGAAAAGGCGGCTACACCTTC.

The CDR3 reads CASSLWPGGLNTGELFF. The DNA of the CDR3 is TGTGCCAGCAGTTTATGGCCGGGGGGGCTGAACACCGGGGAGCTGTTTTTT. V gene TRBV27 combines with J gene TRBJ2-2, with 8 bases that match TRBD2. The trim removed 1 base at V and 1 base at J, leaving 5 bases unmatched. Germline CDR1 MNHEY, CDR2 SMNVEV (reference sequence). There are 17 residues in the CDR3.

This sequence joins TRBV28 and TRBJ1-2; 12 positions agree with TRBD1. This CDR3 contains 16 residues. CDR1 is MDHEN, CDR2 SYDVKM, per germline. Losses at the gene ends were 8 bases for V and 1 base for J; bases not matched to a gene: 8. The CDR3, as DNA: TGTGCCAGCCAGGGACAGGGGGCGAATAGTAACTATGGCTACACCTTC. Amino acids: CASQGQGANSNYGYTF.

The J gene is TRBJ1-2, the V gene TRBV29-1; the match to TRBD1 covers 7 bases. The CDR3 contains 13 residues. J lost 6 bases, V lost 4 bases, and 8 bases had no gene match. CDR1 is SQVTM and CDR2 is ANQGSEA in the germline V gene. The CDR3 loop is CSVATGKKDGYTF. Written as DNA, the CDR3 is TGCAGCGTTGCGACAGGGAAGAAAGATGGCTACACCTTC.

CDR3 loop: CASSLGSGKPYEQYF. In nucleotides, the CDR3 is TGTGCCAGCAGCTTAGGTTCGGGGAAACCCTACGAGCAGTACTTC. The chain joins TRBV11-2 to TRBJ2-7, with D possibly being TRBD2 (5 bases). CDR3 size: 15 residues. Germline V lookup: CDR1 SGHAT, CDR2 FQNNGV. V was trimmed by 1 base and J by 2 bases, leaving 12 bases between them.

This chain connects TRBV28 to TRBJ2-5; TRBD1 might be the D (5 bases). Germline V CDR1 and CDR2: MDHEN, SYDVKM. The CDR3 consists of 14 residues. The ends were cut back, 6 bases at V and 1 base at J, with 12 bases in the middle. Here the CDR3 DNA reads TGTGCCAGCAGCCTTCCTAGGGGCCAAGAGACCCAGTACTTC. It specifies CASSLPRGQETQYF.

The chain has TRBV4-1 and TRBJ1-3; tentatively, D is TRBD1 (5 bases). CDR1 MGHRA and CDR2 YSYEKL come from the germline V gene. Trimming cost V 0 bases and J 3 bases, with 6 bases left between them. CDR3 size: 14 residues. As DNA, the CDR3 is TGCGCCAGCAGCCAAGACAGGGATGGAAACACCATATATTTT. Residues: CASSQDRDGNTIYF.

V is TRBV27 and J is TRBJ2-4, with 8 bases identical to TRBD1. Germline loops: CDR1 MNHEY, CDR2 SMNVEV (reference sequence). With V trimmed by 5 bases and J by 3 bases, 12 bases remained unmatched. The length of the CDR3 is 17 residues. CDR3 loop: CASSPRVPGTGKNIQYF. The CDR3 bases are TGTGCCAGCAGTCCCCGGGTCCCCGGGACAGGCAAAAACATTCAGTACTTC.

This clone was detected only a few times. CDR3 DNA: TGTGCCAGCAGCGCCCCGACAGGGGCCGCCTACGAGCAGTACTTC. The encoded protein is CASSAPTGAAYEQYF. The rearrangement joins TRBV7-2 to TRBJ2-7; 8 bases fit TRBD1. The V gene's germline CDR1 is SGHTA and CDR2 FQGNSA. This CDR3 is built from 15 residues. V shed 5 bases, J shed 2 bases, and the junction held 8 bases outside the gene matches.

The rearrangement uses TRBV28 and TRBJ1-4; weak D call: TRBD1 (5 bases). V was clipped by 3 bases and J by 1 base, with 12 bases between them. The germline V gene has CDR1 MDHEN and CDR2 SYDVKM. This CDR3 has 16 amino acids. CDR3 loop: CASSFGGEQTNEKLFF. The CDR3 DNA sequence: TGTGCCAGCAGTTTTGGGGGGGAACAAACTAATGAAAAACTGTTTTTT.

This rearrangement joins TRBV7-4 to TRBJ2-6, with D perhaps TRBD2 (6 bases). Germline CDR1 and CDR2: SGHVT and SQSDAQ. The V end lost 5 bases, the J end lost 2 bases, and 19 bases lay between the germline ends. The CDR3 spans 18 residues. This CDR3 is CASSPRPGLLPGANVLTF. The CDR3 DNA follows: TGTGCCAGCAGCCCACGACCGGGACTGCTCCCTGGGGCCAACGTCCTGACTTTC.

V usage is TRBV9 and J usage is TRBJ1-1; possibly TRBD1 for D (6 bases). The CDR3 has 16 residues. Trimming stripped 0 bases from V and 1 base from J, with 13 bases between. Germline lookup yields CDR1 SGDLS and CDR2 YYNGEE. CDR3 loop: CASSVGVRGRNTEAFF. CDR3 bases: TGTGCCAGCAGCGTAGGAGTCAGGGGCCGGAACACTGAAGCTTTCTTT.

V and J are TRBV6-5 and TRBJ1-1; D perhaps matches TRBD1 (5 bases). This CDR3 is built from 15 residues. V gave up 6 bases and J gave up 2 bases, with 16 bases separating them. Germline V CDR1 and CDR2: MNHEY, SVGAGI. The CDR3: CASRLLTDVNTEAFF. CDR3 bases: TGTGCCAGCAGACTCCTGACAGATGTTAACACTGAAGCTTTCTTT.

This rearrangement joins TRBV18 to TRBJ1-5, with D uncertain. The CDR3 length is 13 residues. Germline CDR1 and CDR2: KGHSH and LQKENI. Trimming removed 5 bases at V and 5 bases at J, with 10 bases between. CDR3 amino acids: CASSTRLDQPQHF. The CDR3 DNA is TGTGCCAGCTCAACCAGACTGGATCAGCCCCAGCATTTT.

This clone was seen a single time. The rearrangement uses TRBV4-3 and TRBJ2-3; 7 nucleotides agree with TRBD2. V trimming: 7 bases; J trimming: 5 bases; junction bases outside the gene matches: 18. Germline-derived CDR1 and CDR2 are LGHNA and YSLEER. The CDR3 totals 17 residues. The DNA for the CDR3 is TGCGCCAGCACCAAAATTTGGCGCGCGGGAGAGGTAGATACGCAGTATTTT. Amino acids: CASTKIWRAGEVDTQYF.

The chain couples TRBV28 to TRBJ1-6; D is unresolved. The CDR3 covers 14 residues. CDR1 MDHEN and CDR2 SYDVKM come from the germline V gene. The V gene lost 5 bases and the J gene lost 0 bases, with 5 bases spanning the gap. CDR3 residues: CASSPSSYNSPLHF. As DNA, the CDR3 is TGTGCCAGCAGTCCCAGCTCCTATAATTCACCCCTCCACTTT.

This clone was found once. The CDR3 region is CASSRGPSGANVLTF. Here the CDR3 DNA reads TGTGCCAGCAGCAGGGGCCCATCTGGGGCCAACGTCCTGACTTTC. This chain connects TRBV7-2 to TRBJ2-6, with D possibly TRBD1 on 5 matching bases. Between the trimmed V and J ends, which lost 5 bases and 1 base, there was a span of 9 bases. Germline V CDR1 and CDR2: SGHTA, FQGNSA. The CDR3 sequence is 15 residues long.

The genes are TRBV5-1 and TRBJ2-7, with TRBD1 matching over 8 bases. Germline trimming cut 0 bases from V and 2 bases from J; bases unmatched to any gene: 7. Germline lookup yields CDR1 SGHRS and CDR2 YFSETQ. The CDR3 covers 16 residues. The CDR3 protein is CASSLEGQVVPYEQYF. The CDR3, as DNA: TGCGCCAGCAGCTTGGAGGGACAGGTCGTACCCTACGAGCAGTACTTC.

There are a few counts of this clone. The chain carries TRBV2 and TRBJ2-1, with no clear D. The V and J ends lost 7 bases and 8 bases respectively, with 18 bases between them. CDR1 SNHLY and CDR2 FYNNEI come from the germline V gene. This CDR3 has 14 amino acids. CDR3 nucleotides: TGTGCCAGCACCCTGCAAGACAACAGCTATGAGCAGTTCTTC. Encoded protein: CASTLQDNSYEQFF.

The rearrangement links TRBV4-3 to TRBJ2-2; 9 bases line up with TRBD1. V shed 8 bases, J shed 2 bases, and the junction held 3 bases outside the gene matches. The CDR3 is made up of 14 amino acids. Per germline, CDR1 LGHNA and CDR2 YSLEER. In DNA, the CDR3 is TGCGCCAGCGGGGACAGGGATAACACCGGGGAGCTGTTTTTT. Translation: CASGDRDNTGELFF.

The CDR3 region is CASRSSRGTFGEQYF. CDR3 sequence (DNA): TGTGCCAGTCGCTCCAGTAGGGGGACCTTTGGCGAGCAGTACTTC. V is TRBV19 and J is TRBJ2-7; TRBD1 is a possible D gene (6 bases). Per germline, CDR1 LNHDA and CDR2 SQIVND (reference sequence). This CDR3 comprises 15 residues. The ends were cut back, 8 bases at V and 6 bases at J, with 23 bases in the middle.

This clone appeared a single time. The chain has TRBV25-1 and TRBJ2-5; TRBD1 aligns across 7 bases. Trimming at V came to 8 bases and at J to 5 bases, leaving 8 bases not matched to a gene. In germline, CDR1 is MGHDK, CDR2 SYGVNS. CDR3 size: 13 residues. The DNA for the CDR3 is TGTGCCAGCTCTGGACAGGTCAAGGAGACCCAGTACTTC. It encodes CASSGQVKETQYF.

The chain recombines TRBV27 with TRBJ1-2; 7 nucleotides match TRBD1. V was pared by 8 bases and J by 6 bases, with 12 bases of the junction left unmatched. Germline CDR1 MNHEY, CDR2 SMNVEV (reference sequence). The CDR3 loop spans 14 amino acids. The DNA of the CDR3 is TGTGCCAGCCTTCACCGACAGGGCTCGAATGGCTACACCTTC. Translating gives CASLHRQGSNGYTF.

The rearrangement uses TRBV5-1 and TRBJ1-6, with D perhaps matching TRBD1 (5 bases). V was pared by 1 base and J by 6 bases, with 17 bases between. Germline V lookup: CDR1 SGHRS, CDR2 YFSETQ. This CDR3 has 17 amino acids. CDR3 bases: TGCGCCAGCAGCTTGAACGGGACGGGGGGTCGTAATTCACCCCTCCACTTT. Translation: CASSLNGTGGRNSPLHF.

The CDR3: CASTPLRDSANSPLHF. The CDR3 DNA reads TGTGCCAGCACTCCTCTCCGGGACAGTGCGAATTCACCCCTCCACTTT. This sequence joins TRBV27 and TRBJ1-6; 7 bases agree with TRBD1. The CDR3 has 16 amino acids. Germline V lookup: CDR1 MNHEY, CDR2 SMNVEV (reference sequence). The V segment lost 7 bases and the J segment 7 bases; nucleotides outside the gene matches: 13.

This clone was recorded only once. The V gene is TRBV19, the J gene TRBJ2-2, with D possibly being TRBD2 (6 bases). The CDR3 is made up of 19 amino acids. Trimming removed 5 bases from V and 2 bases from J, with 24 bases in between. Germline V gene lookup returns CDR1 LNHDA and CDR2 SQIVND (reference sequence). The chain's CDR3 is CASSSPFPGLRLNTGELFF. In DNA, the CDR3 is TGTGCCAGTAGTTCCCCGTTCCCGGGACTCCGCCTCAACACCGGGGAGCTGTTTTTT.